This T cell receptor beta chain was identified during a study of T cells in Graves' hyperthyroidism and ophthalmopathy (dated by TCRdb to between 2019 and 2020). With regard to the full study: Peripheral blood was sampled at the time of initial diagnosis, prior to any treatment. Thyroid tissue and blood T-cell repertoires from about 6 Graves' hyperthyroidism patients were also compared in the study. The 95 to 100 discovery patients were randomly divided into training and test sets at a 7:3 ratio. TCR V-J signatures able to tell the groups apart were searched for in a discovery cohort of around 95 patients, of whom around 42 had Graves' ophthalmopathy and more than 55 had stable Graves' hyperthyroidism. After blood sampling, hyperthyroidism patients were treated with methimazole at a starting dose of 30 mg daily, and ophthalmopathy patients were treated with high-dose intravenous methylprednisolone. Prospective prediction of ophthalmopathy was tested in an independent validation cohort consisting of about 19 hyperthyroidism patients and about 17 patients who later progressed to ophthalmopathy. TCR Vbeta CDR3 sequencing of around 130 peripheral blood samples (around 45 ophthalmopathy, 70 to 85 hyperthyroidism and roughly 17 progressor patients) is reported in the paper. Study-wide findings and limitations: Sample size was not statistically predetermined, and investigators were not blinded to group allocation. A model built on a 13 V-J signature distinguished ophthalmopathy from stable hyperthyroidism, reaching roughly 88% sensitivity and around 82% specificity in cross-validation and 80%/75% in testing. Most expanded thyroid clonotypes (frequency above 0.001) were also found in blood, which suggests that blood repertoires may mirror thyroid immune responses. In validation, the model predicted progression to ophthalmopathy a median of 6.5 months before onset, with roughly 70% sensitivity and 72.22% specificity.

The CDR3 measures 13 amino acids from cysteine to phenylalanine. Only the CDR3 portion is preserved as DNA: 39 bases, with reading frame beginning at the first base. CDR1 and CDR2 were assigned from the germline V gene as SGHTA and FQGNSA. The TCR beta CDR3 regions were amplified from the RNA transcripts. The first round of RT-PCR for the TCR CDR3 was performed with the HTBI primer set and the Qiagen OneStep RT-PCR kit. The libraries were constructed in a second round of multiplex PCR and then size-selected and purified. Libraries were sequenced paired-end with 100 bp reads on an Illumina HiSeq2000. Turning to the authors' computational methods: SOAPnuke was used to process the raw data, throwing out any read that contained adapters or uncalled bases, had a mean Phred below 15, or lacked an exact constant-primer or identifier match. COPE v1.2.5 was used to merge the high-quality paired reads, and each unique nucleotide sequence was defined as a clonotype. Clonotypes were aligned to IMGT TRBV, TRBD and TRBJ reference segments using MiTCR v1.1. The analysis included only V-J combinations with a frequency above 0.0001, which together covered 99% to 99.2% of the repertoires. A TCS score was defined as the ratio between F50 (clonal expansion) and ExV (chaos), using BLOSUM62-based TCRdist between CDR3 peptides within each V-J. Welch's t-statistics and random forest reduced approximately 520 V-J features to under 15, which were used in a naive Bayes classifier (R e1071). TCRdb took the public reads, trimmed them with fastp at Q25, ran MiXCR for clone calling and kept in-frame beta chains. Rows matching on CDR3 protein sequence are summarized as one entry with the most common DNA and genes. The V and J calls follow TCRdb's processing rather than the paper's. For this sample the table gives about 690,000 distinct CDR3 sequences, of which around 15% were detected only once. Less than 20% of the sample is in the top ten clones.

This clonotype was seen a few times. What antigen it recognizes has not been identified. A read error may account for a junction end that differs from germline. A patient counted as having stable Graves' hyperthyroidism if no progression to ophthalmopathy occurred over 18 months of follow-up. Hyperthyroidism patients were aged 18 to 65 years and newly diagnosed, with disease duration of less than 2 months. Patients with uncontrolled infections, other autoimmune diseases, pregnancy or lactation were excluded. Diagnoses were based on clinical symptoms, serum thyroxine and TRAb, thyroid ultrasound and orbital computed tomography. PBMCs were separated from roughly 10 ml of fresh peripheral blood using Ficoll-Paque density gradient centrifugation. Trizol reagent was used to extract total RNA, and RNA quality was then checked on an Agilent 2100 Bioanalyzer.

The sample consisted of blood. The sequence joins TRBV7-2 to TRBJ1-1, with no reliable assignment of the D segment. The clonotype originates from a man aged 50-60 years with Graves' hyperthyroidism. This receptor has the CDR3 CASYLAGPTESFF. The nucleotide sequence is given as TGTGCCTCTTACCTGGCAGGCCCCACTGAATCTTTCTTT.